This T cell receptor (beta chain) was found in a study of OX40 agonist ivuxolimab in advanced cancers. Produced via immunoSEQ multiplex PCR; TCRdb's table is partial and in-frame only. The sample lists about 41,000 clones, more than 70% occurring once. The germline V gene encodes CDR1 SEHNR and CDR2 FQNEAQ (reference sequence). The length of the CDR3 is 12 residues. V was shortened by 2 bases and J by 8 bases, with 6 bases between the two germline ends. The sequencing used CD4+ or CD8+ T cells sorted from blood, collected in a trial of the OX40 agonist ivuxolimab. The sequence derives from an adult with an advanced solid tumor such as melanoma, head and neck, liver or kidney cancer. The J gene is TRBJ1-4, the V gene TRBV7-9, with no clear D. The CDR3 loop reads CASSLLGEKLFF. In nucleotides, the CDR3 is TGTGCCAGCAGCTTATTGGGCGAAAAACTGTTTTTT. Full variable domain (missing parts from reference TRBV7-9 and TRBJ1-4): DTGVSQNPRHKITKRGQNVTFRCDPISEHNRLYWYRQTLGQGPEFLTYFQNEAQLEKSRLLSDRFSAERPKGSFSTLEIQRTEQGDSAMYLCASSLLGEKLFFGSGTQLSVL.